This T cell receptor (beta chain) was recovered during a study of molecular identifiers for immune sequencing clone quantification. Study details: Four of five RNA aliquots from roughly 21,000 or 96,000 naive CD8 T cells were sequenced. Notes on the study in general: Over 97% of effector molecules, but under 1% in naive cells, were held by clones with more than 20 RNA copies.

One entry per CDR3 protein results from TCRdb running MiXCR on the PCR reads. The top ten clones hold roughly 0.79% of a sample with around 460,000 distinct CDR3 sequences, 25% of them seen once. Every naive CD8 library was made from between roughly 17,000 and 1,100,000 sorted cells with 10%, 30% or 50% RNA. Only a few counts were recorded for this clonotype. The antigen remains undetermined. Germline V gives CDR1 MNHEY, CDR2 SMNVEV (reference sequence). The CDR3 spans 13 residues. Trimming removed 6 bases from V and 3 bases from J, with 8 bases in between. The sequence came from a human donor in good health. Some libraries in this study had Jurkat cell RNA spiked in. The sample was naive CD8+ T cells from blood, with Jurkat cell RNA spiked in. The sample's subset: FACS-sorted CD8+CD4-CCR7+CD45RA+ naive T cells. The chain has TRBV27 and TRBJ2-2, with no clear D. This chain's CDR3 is CASRAFYTGELFF. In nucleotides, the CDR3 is TGTGCCAGCAGAGCTTTTTACACCGGGGAGCTGTTTTTT.